This TCR beta chain emerged from a study of blood T cell repertoires in COVID-19. Study-wide background: Whether acute or convalescent, the COVID-19 samples came from the United States, Italy and Spain. T cells, B-cell-depleted T cells, or PBMCs supplied cDNA or gDNA.

Germline V gene lookup returns CDR1 SGDLS and CDR2 YYNGEE. J was trimmed by 7 bases and V by 3 bases; bases with no gene match: 10. This CDR3 contains 16 residues. Original processing notes: Scientists estimated how many nucleated cells there were by amplifying reference gene primers. Measured with immunoSEQ multiplex PCR; TCRdb has only the in-frame clones, and not every one. The V and J calls and clone size were taken over from that table, and D and trimming were inferred from the DNA. Of over 200,000 clones in the sample, over 80% were seen once. Material: peripheral blood. The chain links TRBV9 to TRBJ1-1, with 12 bases matching TRBD1. The TCR originated in an older woman with active or convalescent COVID-19. CDR3 DNA sequence: TGTGCCAGCAGCGGCCGGGACAGGGGGCGACTCAGTGAAGCTTTCTTT. This codes for CASSGRDRGRLSEAFF.